What follows describes a single T cell receptor beta chain. Antigen: not known. This specimen comes from a study of T cell responses to AZD1222 COVID-19 vaccine. V lost 2 bases to trimming and J lost 3 bases, with 9 bases between them. The CDR3 loop spans 14 amino acids. From germline, CDR1 is MRHNA and CDR2 SNTAGT. Assay used: immunoSEQ multiplex PCR; TCRdb lists only in-frame clones, some missing. Of tens of thousands of clones listed, 70% to 90% are singletons. Study results and caveats: Reportedly, nearly half of unique spike TCRs recognized epitopes outside B.1.351/B.1.1.7 mutations. No day 14 peak samples; only post-peak repertoires were characterized. Increases in Spike-specific TCR breadth and depth were seen after two AZD1222 doses. Baseline antibody screening turned up just six seropositive AZD1222 recipients.

Sequencing was performed on peripheral blood, taken on day 0 of MenACWY control vaccination. The sequence was obtained from an adult in good health. The chain carries TRBV6-4 and TRBJ2-3; perhaps TRBD2 as D (5 bases). The DNA for the CDR3 is TGTGCCAGCAGTGACGGGCTAGCAACAGATACGCAGTATTTT. This codes for CASSDGLATDTQYF.